This TCR beta chain originates from a study of long-term antiretroviral therapy in people with HIV. Turning to the study itself: The earliest samples came about a decade before the 2015 immediate-ART recommendation.

A remark on this clone: The antigen is not known.

The study's findings and limits: Compared with controls, HIV repertoires showed narrower CDR3 length ranges. Increased diversity was seen after ART, yet it remained lower than in transplant donor controls.

The libraries were made with immunoSEQ v3.0 at survey level. Produced via immunoSEQ multiplex PCR; TCRdb's table is partial and in-frame only. The sample contains about 20,000 clones, more than 65% of which appear only once. V gave up 4 bases and J gave up 4 bases; unmatched junction bases: 1. The CDR3 is 13 residues long. Germline-derived CDR1 and CDR2 are MNHEY and SVGAGI. The gene calls are TRBV6-5 and TRBJ1-2; 9 bases align to TRBD1. Sequencing used unsorted PBMCs, obtained 2.3 to 2.5 years after starting antiretroviral therapy. This receptor was identified in a man aged 35-49 years with HIV. The CDR3 protein is CASSSGQGYGYTF. CDR3 sequence (DNA): TGTGCCAGCAGTTCGGGACAGGGCTATGGCTACACCTTC.